This is a list of T cell receptor beta chains from one sample in a study of cytomegalovirus exposure and HLA in healthy donors. Libraries were prepared by immunoSEQ multiplex PCR; TCRdb keeps only in-frame clonotypes and omits some of them. The table records around 180,000 clones, roughly 80% of them present only once. Sequencing was carried out using PBMCs. Every receptor here comes from a woman between 45 and 60 years old in good health and CMV-seropositive. Both conserved end residues are part of each CDR3. Fields, in order: clone size, D gene, J gene, V gene, CDR3 protein, CDR3 DNA. A D gene is named only where the DNA matches it firmly. Some rows have no size entry. The others give once, few or many, or a class for an expanded clone.

>NA|NA|TRBJ2-4|TRBV6-1
CASSDVTGTKNIQYF
TGTGCCAGCAGTGACGTAACAGGGACCAAAAACATTCAGTACTTC
>NA|NA|TRBJ2-3|TRBV4-1
CASSQDRSGLSTDTQYF
TGCGCCAGCAGCCAAGATCGAAGCGGGCTATCCACAGATACGCAGTATTTT
>NA|TRBD1|TRBJ1-1|TRBV4-1
CASSLGTAGSEAFF
TGCGCCAGCAGCCTCGGGACAGCCGGATCTGAAGCTTTCTTT
>NA|TRBD1|TRBJ1-1|TRBV7-3
CASSGYQGEDTEAFF
TGTGCCAGCAGCGGATACCAGGGGGAGGACACTGAAGCTTTCTTT
>NA|NA|TRBJ1-6|TRBV21-1
CASQQIGAGEGSPLHF
TGTGCCAGTCAACAAATAGGGGCAGGGGAGGGTTCACCCCTCCACTTT
>NA|NA|TRBJ1-1|TRBV5-4
CASRRTAVGEAFF
TGTGCCAGCAGACGTACAGCGGTTGGCGAAGCTTTCTTT
>NA|NA|TRBJ1-5|TRBV1
CTSSLCREYSNQPQHF
TGCACCAGCAGCCTCTGTCGGGAATATAGCAATCAGCCCCAGCATTTT
>NA|TRBD1|TRBJ2-1|TRBV19
CASSIGWDRRVYNEQFF
TGTGCCAGTAGTATAGGATGGGACAGAAGGGTCTACAATGAGCAGTTCTTC
>NA|NA|TRBJ2-3|TRBV6-1
CASRVDSSSTDTQYF
TGTGCCAGCAGGGTCGACAGCTCAAGCACAGATACGCAGTATTTT
>few|TRBD1|TRBJ2-7|TRBV2
CASLSGTGVDEQYF
TGTGCCAGCCTGTCCGGGACAGGGGTAGACGAGCAGTACTTC
>NA|TRBD2|TRBJ2-2|TRBV10-3
CATQAGLNTGELFF
TGTGCCACCCAAGCGGGGCTTAACACCGGGGAGCTGTTTTTT
>NA|NA|TRBJ2-7|TRBV7-9
CASGGAGSYEQYF
TGTGCCAGCGGGGGGGCAGGGAGCTACGAGCAGTACTTC
>once|NA|TRBJ1-3|TRBV10-3
CAIRSAAGNTIYF
TGTGCCATCAGATCCGCGGCTGGAAACACCATATATTTT
>NA|TRBD2|TRBJ2-1|TRBV27
CASSFSVGTSVVNEQFF
TGTGCCAGCAGTTTTAGCGTCGGGACTAGCGTTGTCAATGAGCAGTTCTTC
>NA|NA|TRBJ2-7|TRBV11-2
CASSQTGFDEQYF
TGTGCCAGCAGCCAGACGGGGTTCGACGAGCAGTACTTC
>NA|NA|TRBJ2-7|TRBV6-1
CASSLIESYEQYF
TGTGCCAGCAGTCTCATCGAGTCCTACGAGCAGTACTTC
>NA|TRBD2|TRBJ2-5|TRBV15
CATTAGLAGGRETQYF
TGTGCCACCACAGCGGGACTAGCGGGGGGGAGGGAGACCCAGTACTTC
>NA|NA|TRBJ1-5|TRBV21-1
CASIGTGTGARTKQPQHF
TGTGCCAGCATCGGTACCGGGACAGGGGCCCGCACGAAGCAGCCCCAGCATTTT
>NA|NA|TRBJ1-5|TRBV27
CASSLGGVNQPQHF
TGTGCCAGCAGTTTAGGGGGGGTCAATCAGCCCCAGCATTTT
>few|NA|TRBJ1-3|TRBV5-6
CASSLRRSRAGNTIYF
TGTGCCAGCAGCTTGAGGCGTTCCAGGGCTGGAAACACCATATATTTT
>NA|NA|TRBJ1-6|TRBV10-3
CAISPISQGFGSPLHF
TGTGCCATCAGCCCTATTAGTCAGGGATTCGGTTCACCCCTCCACTTT
>few|NA|TRBJ1-5|TRBV9
CASGWARQPQHF
TGTGCCAGCGGGTGGGCTCGGCAGCCCCAGCATTTT
>NA|NA|TRBJ1-1|TRBV11-1
CASSLIRGSAFF
TGTGCCAGCAGCTTAATAAGGGGTTCGGCTTTCTTT
>few|TRBD2|TRBJ2-3|TRBV4-2
CASSQLAGGADTQYF
TGTGCCAGCAGCCAACTAGCGGGGGGCGCAGATACGCAGTATTTT
>NA|TRBD2|TRBJ2-1|TRBV7-3
CASSPYPRGIYNEQFF
TGTGCCAGCAGCCCCTATCCGCGGGGGATATACAATGAGCAGTTCTTC
>NA|TRBD1|TRBJ1-2|TRBV5-6
CASSLAVVFRGQSYGYTF
TGTGCCAGCAGCTTGGCAGTAGTTTTCCGGGGACAGAGCTATGGCTACACCTTC
>NA|TRBD1|TRBJ2-1|TRBV11-2
CASSSGTGGYNEQFF
TGTGCCAGCAGCTCCGGGACAGGGGGCTACAATGAGCAGTTCTTC
>NA|NA|TRBJ2-7|TRBV7-9
CSSSLRGPVGGYEQYF
TGTTCCAGCAGCTTAAGGGGGCCGGTCGGGGGATACGAGCAGTACTTC
>NA|TRBD1|TRBJ2-7|TRBV5-6
CASSRGSGTGAYEQYF
TGTGCCAGCAGCCGGGGGTCGGGGACAGGGGCCTACGAGCAGTACTTC
>NA|NA|TRBJ1-5|TRBV5-8
CASSVFPNQPQHF
TGTGCCAGCAGCGTCTTTCCTAATCAGCCCCAGCATTTT
>NA|TRBD1|TRBJ1-5|TRBV2
CASSETGISNQPQHF
TGTGCCAGCAGCGAGACAGGGATTAGCAATCAGCCCCAGCATTTT
>NA|NA|TRBJ2-7|TRBV27
CASSLGRAYEQYF
TGTGCCAGCAGTTTAGGCAGGGCCTACGAGCAGTACTTC
>few|TRBD1|TRBJ1-5|TRBV4-2
CASSQDQQGGQPQHF
TGTGCCAGCAGCCAAGATCAACAGGGGGGGCAGCCCCAGCATTTT
>once|NA|TRBJ2-7|TRBV6-5
CASSYSPGLGAGEQYF
TGTGCCAGCAGTTACTCCCCGGGGTTGGGGGCTGGAGAGCAGTACTTC
>NA|NA|TRBJ2-3|TRBV5-1
CASSSYRASDTDTQYF
TGCGCCAGCAGCTCCTACAGGGCGTCGGACACAGATACGCAGTATTTT
>few|NA|TRBJ2-1|TRBV6-1
CASRIAESSYNEQFF
TGTGCCAGCAGGATAGCGGAGAGCTCCTACAATGAGCAGTTCTTC
>once|TRBD2|TRBJ2-1|TRBV6-5
CASSYRAGVTMRQFF
TGTGCCAGCAGTTACCGAGCGGGGGTTACAATGAGGCAGTTCTTC
>NA|NA|TRBJ2-7|TRBV15
CATSRDDSGPYEQYF
TGTGCCACCAGCAGAGACGACAGTGGGCCCTACGAGCAGTACTTC
>NA|TRBD1|TRBJ2-3|TRBV5-4
CASSRQQGTPSTDTQYF
TGTGCCAGCAGCAGACAACAGGGGACGCCCAGCACAGATACGCAGTATTTT
>few|NA|TRBJ1-2|TRBV5-3
CARSGLGWSYGYTF
TGTGCCAGAAGCGGACTAGGGTGGAGCTATGGCTACACCTTC
>NA|NA|TRBJ1-4|TRBV9
CASSVGGGFNEKLFF
TGTGCCAGCAGCGTAGGCGGGGGGTTTAATGAAAAACTGTTTTTT